Shown below are 31 T cell receptor beta chains from a single sample sequenced in a study of CD8 T cells in Susac syndrome. Random hexamers were used to reverse transcribe roughly 0.45 to 1 ug of RNA. Each CDR3 protein is one row after TCRdb ran MiXCR on the immunoSEQ multiplex PCR reads. The sample includes some 150,000 distinct CDR3 sequences, around 94% seen only once; the top ten take approximately 0.25%. The specimen sequenced was CD8+ T cells from PBMCs. Source of these receptors: a human donor in good health.

The V call is TRBV4-3, the J call TRBJ2-5; 12 bases are shared with TRBD2. Germline values: CDR1 LGHNA, CDR2 YSLEER. V shed 4 bases and J 5 bases; nucleotides not matched to a gene: 14. The CDR3 is 18 amino acids. The CDR3 sequence: CASSLWTSGEHLTETQYF. For the CDR3, the DNA is TGCGCCAGCAGCCTATGGACTAGCGGGGAGCATCTAACGGAGACCCAGTACTTC.

The J gene is TRBJ1-5, the V gene TRBV7-9; TRBD1 is a possible D gene (5 bases). The CDR3 is made up of 14 amino acids. Germline CDR1 SEHNR, CDR2 FQNEAQ (reference sequence). Between the trimmed V and J ends, which lost 4 bases and 7 bases, there was a span of 14 bases. The CDR3 loop reads CASSSVGGPQPQHF. CDR3 DNA: TGTGCCAGCAGCTCTGTCGGGGGACCACAGCCCCAGCATTTT.

The CDR3 reads CASSIGSGQGKAEAFF. Here the CDR3 DNA reads TGTGCCAGTAGTATAGGAAGCGGACAGGGAAAGGCCGAAGCTTTCTTT. This chain joins TRBV19 and TRBJ1-1; TRBD1 matches 8 bases. The CDR3 has 16 residues. V lost 1 base and J lost 8; bases outside the gene matches: 12. Germline CDR1 and CDR2: LNHDA and SQIVND (reference sequence). The full variable domain, with the rest looked up from reference TRBV19 and TRBJ1-1, is DGGITQSPKYLFRKEGQNVTLSCEQNLNHDAMYWYRQDPGQGLRLIYYSQIVNDFQKGDIAEGYSVSREKKESFPLTVTSAQKNPTAFYLCASSIGSGQGKAEAFFGQGTRLTVV.

CDR3: CASRLAGGLDTQYF. The CDR3 DNA follows: TGTGCCAGCAGACTAGCGGGAGGGTTAGATACGCAGTATTTT. The chain couples TRBV27 to TRBJ2-3; TRBD2 agrees at 13 bases. The V and J ends lost 6 bases and 5 bases, in that order; junction bases with no gene match: 2. This CDR3 is 14 amino acids long. Per the germline V gene, CDR1 is MNHEY and CDR2 is SMNVEV (reference sequence).

This chain links TRBV9 with TRBJ2-7; perhaps D is TRBD1 or TRBD2 (6 bases each). Germline V gives CDR1 SGDLS, CDR2 YYNGEE. V was shortened by 3 bases and J by 0 bases, with 10 bases between the two germline ends. The CDR3 consists of 14 residues. CDR3 nucleotide sequence: TGTGCCAGCAGCGCCTCGGGGGCCTCCTACGAGCAGTACTTC. It codes for CASSASGASYEQYF.

This rearrangement joins TRBV4-1 to TRBJ1-5, with 9 bases that match TRBD1. Germline trimming cut 4 bases from V and 6 bases from J; bases unmatched to any gene: 1. Germline V gives CDR1 MGHRA, CDR2 YSYEKL. There are 13 residues in the CDR3. The CDR3 nucleotides read TGCGCCAGCAGCCGGGGACAGGGTCAGCCCCAGCATTTT. Translating it yields CASSRGQGQPQHF.

This rearrangement joins TRBV30 to TRBJ2-7; 7 bases fit TRBD1. The CDR3 is 12 residues long. V lost 4 bases to trimming and J lost 3 bases; unmatched junction nucleotides: 3. Germline CDR1 is GTSNPN and CDR2 is SVGIG (reference sequence). CDR3 residues: CAWMGDSYEQYF. DNA of the CDR3: TGTGCCTGGATGGGGGACAGCTACGAGCAGTACTTC.

This clonotype was observed once. The rearrangement uses TRBV19 and TRBJ2-1; TRBD2 agrees at 10 bases. This CDR3 has 16 residues. The V segment lost 4 bases and the J segment 3 bases; nucleotides outside the gene matches: 6. Germline V gene data show CDR1 as LNHDA and CDR2 as SQIVND (reference sequence). DNA for the CDR3: TGTGCCAGTAGTACGCTAGCGGGAGAACACTACAATGAGCAGTTCTTC. The encoded protein is CASSTLAGEHYNEQFF.

The J gene is TRBJ2-7, the V gene TRBV27; 7 nucleotides align to TRBD1. Trimming at V came to 6 bases and at J to 3 bases, leaving 8 bases not matched to a gene. This CDR3 is built from 14 residues. CDR1 is MNHEY and CDR2 is SMNVEV in the germline V gene (reference sequence). The DNA of the CDR3 is TGTGCCAGCAGCCCCCTGGACAGGCACTACGAGCAGTACTTC. Its translation is CASSPLDRHYEQYF.

The rearrangement uses TRBV4-2 and TRBJ1-1, with TRBD1 matching 7 bases. This CDR3 comprises 15 residues. V trimming: 4 bases; J trimming: 5 bases; junction bases outside the gene matches: 10. CDR1 and CDR2 from the germline V gene are LGHNA and YNFKEQ. CDR3 nucleotides: TGTGCCAGCAGCCTTTCGACAGGGTCGGGAACTGAAGCTTTCTTT. Amino acids: CASSLSTGSGTEAFF.

This sequence joins TRBV19 and TRBJ2-1; D unclear. Germline CDR1 and CDR2: LNHDA and SQIVND (reference sequence). V was cut by 0 bases and J by 7 bases, with 4 bases left in between. The CDR3 is made up of 12 amino acids. CDR3 amino acids: CASSIDLNEQFF. The CDR3 region has the DNA TGTGCCAGTAGTATAGATCTTAATGAGCAGTTCTTC.

V gene TRBV4-3 combines with J gene TRBJ2-1; 12 bases agree with TRBD2. Per germline, CDR1 LGHNA and CDR2 YSLEER. The ends lost 4 bases at V and 4 bases at J; junction bases unmatched: 5. The CDR3 has 16 amino acids. Written as DNA, the CDR3 is TGCGCCAGCAGCCCGACCGGACTAGCGGGGTACAATGAGCAGTTCTTC. Its protein is CASSPTGLAGYNEQFF.

The V gene is TRBV11-2, the J gene TRBJ2-1, with D unclear. Germline CDR1 and CDR2: SGHAT and FQNNGV. There are 15 residues in the CDR3. Trimming took 5 bases from V and 9 from J, leaving 20 bases between them. The CDR3 region is CASSLQVLAVTEQFF. The CDR3 nucleotides read TGTGCCAGCAGCCTCCAAGTATTGGCGGTTACTGAGCAGTTCTTC.

In DNA form, the CDR3 reads TGTGCCAGCAGCTTCGGGACGGGCGAATACGAGCAGTACTTC. This gives the protein CASSFGTGEYEQYF. The chain uses TRBV9 and TRBJ2-7; perhaps D is TRBD1 or TRBD2 (5 bases each). The germline V and J ends were trimmed by 4 bases and 4 bases, with 15 bases remaining between them. The CDR3 sequence is 14 residues long. Germline V gene sequence: CDR1 SGDLS, CDR2 YYNGEE.

The gene calls are TRBV2 and TRBJ1-1, with 8 bases matching TRBD1. The trim removed 6 bases at V and 2 bases at J, leaving 2 bases unmatched. Germline-derived CDR1 and CDR2 are SNHLY and FYNNEI. The CDR3 runs to 13 residues. CDR3: CASRGQENTEAFF. In nucleotides, the CDR3 is TGTGCCAGCAGGGGACAGGAAAACACTGAAGCTTTCTTT.

This chain uses TRBV12-3 or TRBV12-4 with TRBJ2-5; weak D call: TRBD1 (6 bases). V lost 6 bases and J lost 1, with 15 bases in between. CDR3 length: 15 residues. CDR3 sequence reads: CASSSRQATQETQYF. CDR3 coding DNA: TGTGCCAGCAGCTCGCGACAGGCGACCCAAGAGACCCAGTACTTC.

This chain links TRBV29-1 with TRBJ2-2, with TRBD1 identical over 7 bases. The junction had 1 base not matched to a gene; V was cut back by 6 bases and J by 6 bases. CDR1 SQVTM and CDR2 ANQGSEA come from the germline V gene. This CDR3 has 11 amino acids. The chain's CDR3 is CSVDRAGELFF. Written as DNA, the CDR3 is TGCAGCGTAGACAGGGCCGGGGAGCTGTTTTTT.

This sequence joins TRBV11-2 and TRBJ2-7; D may be TRBD2 (6 bases). This CDR3 has 13 amino acids. CDR1 and CDR2 from the germline V gene are SGHAT and FQNNGV. Between the trimmed V and J ends, which lost 5 bases and 3 bases, there was a span of 11 bases. The CDR3 DNA sequence: TGTGCCAGCAGCACGGGACTGATCTACGAGCAGTACTTC. Translated: CASSTGLIYEQYF.

The chain recombines TRBV11-2 with TRBJ2-2; D is unresolved. V lost 5 bases and J 6 bases, leaving 25 bases between the germline ends. From germline, CDR1 is SGHAT and CDR2 FQNNGV. The length of the CDR3 is 18 residues. The CDR3 nucleotides are TGTGCCAGCAGCCTCGGTTTAATGGCTATGGGGTCATCCGGGGAGCTGTTTTTT. This codes for CASSLGLMAMGSSGELFF.

This rearrangement joins TRBV7-9 to TRBJ1-2, with 7 positions matching TRBD1. The CDR3 consists of 12 residues. CDR1 SEHNR and CDR2 FQNEAQ come from the germline V gene (reference sequence). J gave up 6 bases and V 4 bases, and 2 bases lay outside the gene matches. The CDR3 DNA is TGTGCCAGCAGCTCAGGGGGTGATGGCTACACCTTC. As protein: CASSSGGDGYTF.

The rearrangement links TRBV4-3 to TRBJ2-2; 8 nucleotides match TRBD1. Per germline, CDR1 LGHNA and CDR2 YSLEER. V lost 7 bases, J lost 1 base, and 8 bases stayed unmatched. This CDR3 is 16 amino acids long. The CDR3 spells CASTTTGTGNTGELFF. The CDR3 coding sequence is TGCGCCAGCACCACAACCGGGACAGGGAACACCGGGGAGCTGTTTTTT.

The chain links TRBV20-1 to TRBJ2-1, with D perhaps matching TRBD1 (6 bases). Trimming stripped 2 bases from V and 6 bases from J, with 11 bases between. The CDR3 sequence is 13 residues long. Germline values: CDR1 DFQATT, CDR2 SNEGSKA (reference sequence). CDR3 sequence: CSARTGFSNEQFF. As DNA, the CDR3 is TGCAGTGCTAGAACAGGGTTCAGCAATGAGCAGTTCTTC.

The rearrangement uses TRBV29-1 and TRBJ2-5, with 12 bases matching TRBD2. Trimming removed 7 bases from V and 2 bases from J; junction bases left unmatched: 11. The CDR3 covers 16 residues. The germline CDR1 and CDR2 sequences are SQVTM and ANQGSEA. The CDR3 loop reads CSAESTSGRIQETQYF. CDR3 in DNA: TGCAGCGCCGAGTCCACTAGCGGGAGGATTCAAGAGACCCAGTACTTC.

This chain joins TRBV13 and TRBJ2-5; D is perhaps TRBD2 (5 bases). CDR3 size: 13 residues. With 4 bases removed from V and 4 bases from J, the gap between germline ends came to 10 bases. Germline V gene data show CDR1 as PRHDT and CDR2 as FYEKMQ (reference sequence). CDR3 in amino acids: CASSSRVGETQYF. The CDR3 DNA follows: TGTGCCAGCAGCTCGCGGGTTGGAGAGACCCAGTACTTC.

The chain has TRBV28 and TRBJ2-5, with no clear D. V lost 2 bases, J lost 5 bases, and 6 bases lay in between. The CDR3 contains 12 residues. Per germline, CDR1 MDHEN and CDR2 SYDVKM. CDR3 nucleotide sequence: TGTGCCAGCAGTTTAAGCTGGGAGACCCAGTACTTC. It translates to CASSLSWETQYF. Drawing the rest from reference TRBV28 and TRBJ2-5, the complete variable domain is DVKVTQSSRYLVKRTGEKVFLECVQDMDHENMFWYRQDPGLGLRLIYFSYDVKMKEKGDIPEGYSVSREKKERFSLILESASTNQTSMYLCASSLSWETQYFGPGTRLLVL.

The gene calls are TRBV7-6 and TRBJ1-2, with 12 bases aligning to TRBD1. Germline assignment: CDR1 SGHVS and CDR2 FNYEAQ. The CDR3 is 17 residues long. The ends lost 5 bases at V and 3 bases at J; junction bases unmatched: 10. As DNA, the CDR3 is TGTGCCAGCAGCGAGCGGGACAGGGGGCAACCGGACTATGGCTACACCTTC. This translates into CASSERDRGQPDYGYTF.

The J gene is TRBJ1-1, the V gene TRBV4-3; tentatively, D is TRBD1 (5 bases). The CDR3 is 15 residues long. The V end lost 4 bases, the J end lost 0 bases, and 12 bases lay between the germline ends. The germline V gene encodes CDR1 LGHNA and CDR2 YSLEER. The DNA for the CDR3 is TGCGCCAGCAGCCCAGACAGACAGATGAACACTGAAGCTTTCTTT. Amino acids: CASSPDRQMNTEAFF.

This clonotype was observed a single time. The chain couples TRBV15 to TRBJ2-7, with D unclear. Trimming took 1 base from V and 6 from J, leaving 7 bases between them. Germline V gene lookup returns CDR1 LNHNV and CDR2 YYDKDF (reference sequence). The CDR3 has 12 amino acids. CDR3 loop: CATSRGAGEQYF. The CDR3 region has the DNA TGTGCCACCAGCAGAGGAGCCGGCGAGCAGTACTTC.

The chain links TRBV9 to TRBJ2-2; D call uncertain. Deletions cut 2 bases from V and 6 bases from J, with 5 bases between. Per germline, CDR1 SGDLS and CDR2 YYNGEE. The CDR3 sequence is 12 residues long. CDR3 amino acids: CASSVPPGELFF. CDR3 nucleotide sequence: TGTGCCAGCAGCGTCCCTCCCGGGGAGCTGTTTTTT.

The V gene is TRBV7-9, the J gene TRBJ1-2; D is undetermined. The ends were cut back, 11 bases at V and 7 bases at J, with 11 bases in the middle. The CDR3 consists of 10 residues. From germline, CDR1 is SEHNR and CDR2 FQNEAQ (reference sequence). CDR3 amino acids: CALTTPGYTF. CDR3 nucleotide sequence: TGTGCCCTGACCACCCCTGGCTACACCTTC.

The chain employs TRBV19 and TRBJ2-1; D tentatively reads TRBD1 or TRBD2 (5 bases each). V lost 6 bases to trimming and J lost 4 bases, with 19 bases between them. CDR1 and CDR2 (germline): LNHDA, SQIVND (reference sequence). This CDR3 spans 16 amino acids. The CDR3, as DNA: TGTGCCAGTAGATTAGGGGACGGCGGAACGTACAATGAGCAGTTCTTC. Translated, it gives CASRLGDGGTYNEQFF.